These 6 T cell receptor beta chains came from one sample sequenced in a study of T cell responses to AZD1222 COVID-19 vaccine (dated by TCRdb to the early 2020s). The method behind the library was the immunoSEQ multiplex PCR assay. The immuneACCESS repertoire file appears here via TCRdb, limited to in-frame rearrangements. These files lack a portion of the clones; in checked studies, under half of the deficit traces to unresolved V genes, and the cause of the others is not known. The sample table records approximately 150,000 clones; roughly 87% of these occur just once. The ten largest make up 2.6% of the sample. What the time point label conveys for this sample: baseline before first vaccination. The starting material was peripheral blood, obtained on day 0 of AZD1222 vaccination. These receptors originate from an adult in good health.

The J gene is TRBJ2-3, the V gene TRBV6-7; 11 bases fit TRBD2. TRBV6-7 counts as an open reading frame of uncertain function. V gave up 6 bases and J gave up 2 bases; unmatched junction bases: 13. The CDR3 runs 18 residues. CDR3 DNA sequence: TGTGCCAGCAGGGATCGTACTAGACTAGCGGGGAACACAGATACGCAGTATTTT. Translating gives CASRDRTRLAGNTDTQYF.

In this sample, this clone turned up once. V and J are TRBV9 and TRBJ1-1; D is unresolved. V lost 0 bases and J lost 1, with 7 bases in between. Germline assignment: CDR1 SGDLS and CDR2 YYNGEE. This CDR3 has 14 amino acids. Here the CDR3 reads CASSVVWGNTEAFF. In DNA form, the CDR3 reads TGTGCCAGCAGCGTAGTGTGGGGGAACACTGAAGCTTTCTTT. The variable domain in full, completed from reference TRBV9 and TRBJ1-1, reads DSGVTQTPKHLITATGQRVTLRCSPRSGDLSVYWYQQSLDQGLQFLIQYYNGEERAKGNILERFSAQQFPDLHSELNLSSLELGDSALYFCASSVVWGNTEAFFGQGTRLTVV.

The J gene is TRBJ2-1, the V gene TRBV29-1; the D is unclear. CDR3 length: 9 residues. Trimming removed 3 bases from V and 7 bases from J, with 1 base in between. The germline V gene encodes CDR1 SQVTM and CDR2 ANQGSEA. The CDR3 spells CSVENEQFF. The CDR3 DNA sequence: TGCAGCGTTGAGAATGAGCAGTTCTTC.

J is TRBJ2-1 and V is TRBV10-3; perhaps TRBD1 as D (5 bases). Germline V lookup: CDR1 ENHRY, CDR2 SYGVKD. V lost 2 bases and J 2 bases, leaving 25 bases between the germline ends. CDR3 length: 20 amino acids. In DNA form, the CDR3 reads TGTGCCATCAGTGAGCCAGGGATAGGGGCAACATCTTTCACCTACAATGAGCAGTTCTTC. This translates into CAISEPGIGATSFTYNEQFF.

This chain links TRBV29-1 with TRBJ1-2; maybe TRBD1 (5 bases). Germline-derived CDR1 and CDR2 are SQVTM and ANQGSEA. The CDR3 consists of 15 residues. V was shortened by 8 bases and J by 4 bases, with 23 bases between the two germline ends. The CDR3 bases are TGCAGCTCTGATTGGGGGTCGACTGCAGGCTATGGCTACACCTTC. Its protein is CSSDWGSTAGYGYTF.

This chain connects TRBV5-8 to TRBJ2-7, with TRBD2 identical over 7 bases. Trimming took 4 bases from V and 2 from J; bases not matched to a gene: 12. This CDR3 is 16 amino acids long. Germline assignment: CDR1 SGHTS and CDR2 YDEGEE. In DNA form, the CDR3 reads TGTGCCAGCAGCCGCATGGGGAAGGGGAGGGCCTACGAGCAGTACTTC. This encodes CASSRMGKGRAYEQYF.